This passage covers 12 T cell receptor beta chains from one sample sequenced in a study of blood T cell repertoires in COVID-19. TCRdb's copy holds only in-frame clones and misses some; the assay was immunoSEQ multiplex PCR. The sample lists around 350,000 clones, about 88% occurring once. Sequencing used peripheral blood. The receptors were sampled from a human donor in a cohort sampled during active COVID-19.

V is TRBV19 and J is TRBJ1-6; D uncertain. Germline V gene data show CDR1 as LNHDA and CDR2 as SQIVND (reference sequence). The CDR3 runs to 17 residues. The V end lost 1 base, the J end lost 0 bases, and 10 bases lay between the germline ends. Here the CDR3 reads CASSIVTESSYNSPLHF. The CDR3 DNA follows: TGTGCCAGTAGTATAGTTACGGAGAGCTCCTATAATTCACCCCTCCACTTT.

The chain employs TRBV5-1 and TRBJ2-7; 9 bases match TRBD1. CDR1 SGHRS and CDR2 YFSETQ come from the germline V gene. There are 14 residues in the CDR3. The junction had 6 bases not matched to a gene; V was cut back by 3 bases and J by 5 bases. DNA for the CDR3: TGCGCCAGCAGCTCCGGGACAGGGCGTCACGAGCAGTACTTC. Encoded protein: CASSSGTGRHEQYF.

This clone was detected a few times. The chain is built from TRBV10-3 and TRBJ1-1, with D perhaps TRBD1 (6 bases). V lost 3 bases and J lost 4, with 15 bases in between. This CDR3 is 15 amino acids long. Germline V CDR1 and CDR2: ENHRY, SYGVKD. The CDR3 protein is CAISDRGALSTEAFF. For the CDR3, the DNA is TGTGCCATCAGTGATCGGGGGGCGCTCAGCACTGAAGCTTTCTTT.

The DNA of the CDR3 is TGTGCCAGCGGGACAAATAACCGGCCCCAGCATTTT. Protein sequence: CASGTNNRPQHF. The gene calls are TRBV12-3 or TRBV12-4 and TRBJ1-5; D might be TRBD1 (6 bases). The CDR3 extends over 12 amino acids. V shed 8 bases and J shed 9 bases, with 14 bases lying between them.

This rearrangement joins TRBV6-6 to TRBJ2-7, with D possibly matching TRBD1 (6 bases). The germline V gene encodes CDR1 MNHNY and CDR2 SVGAGI (reference sequence). The length of the CDR3 is 13 residues. Trimming left V 7 bases short and J 0 bases short, with 10 bases between. The CDR3 protein is CASKDSSSYEQYF. The CDR3 coding sequence is TGTGCCAGCAAGGACAGCAGCTCCTACGAGCAGTACTTC.

This clone showed up just a few times. V usage is TRBV2 and J usage is TRBJ1-5, with 7 bases matching TRBD1. Germline V gene lookup returns CDR1 SNHLY and CDR2 FYNNEI. The V segment lost 9 bases and the J segment 6 bases; nucleotides outside the gene matches: 14. The CDR3 extends over 15 amino acids. The CDR3 loop reads CARPVRRGQSQPQHF. The DNA of the CDR3 is TGTGCCAGACCAGTTCGGAGGGGGCAAAGTCAGCCCCAGCATTTT.

This rearrangement joins TRBV9 to TRBJ2-1, with D tentatively TRBD2 (6 bases). CDR3 length equals 16 residues. Germline V lookup: CDR1 SGDLS, CDR2 YYNGEE. Trimming took 4 bases from V and 8 from J, leaving 22 bases between them. CDR3 sequence (DNA): TGTGCCAGCAGCCCCACCGGGACTTTAGGGTCCCATGAGCAGTTCTTC. Translation gives CASSPTGTLGSHEQFF.

The V call is TRBV27, the J call TRBJ2-3; tentatively, D is TRBD1 (5 bases). The germline V gene has CDR1 MNHEY and CDR2 SMNVEV (reference sequence). This CDR3 has 11 residues. Trimming cost V 5 bases and J 7 bases, with 7 bases left between them. CDR3 amino acids: CASSQGHTQYF. CDR3 DNA: TGTGCCAGCAGTCAGGGTCATACGCAGTATTTT.

The chain is built from TRBV7-3 and TRBJ2-3, with D possibly being TRBD2 (6 bases). CDR3 length: 17 residues. Germline lookup yields CDR1 SGHTA and CDR2 FQGTGA. Trimming pared 5 bases from V and 6 bases from J, leaving 24 bases between. The chain's CDR3 is CASSARVVAGKTDTQYF. In nucleotides, the CDR3 is TGTGCCAGCAGCGCCCGCGTCGTGGCGGGAAAGACGGATACGCAGTATTTT.

The CDR3 nucleotides are TGTGCCAGCAGGCTAGCGGGAGACGGTACGCAGTATTTT. Protein sequence: CASRLAGDGTQYF. The genes are TRBV7-9 and TRBJ2-3, with 10 bases aligning to TRBD2. Trimming at V came to 6 bases and at J to 8 bases, leaving 5 bases not matched to a gene. The CDR3 runs to 13 residues. Germline CDR1 reads SEHNR; CDR2 reads FQNEAQ (reference sequence).

On this clone: At the DNA level, this CDR3 is encoded by other sequences in the same sample as well. This chain joins TRBV7-8 and TRBJ2-7, with 10 bases fitting TRBD2. Per germline, CDR1 SGHVS and CDR2 FQNEAQ. Losses at the gene ends were 5 bases for V and 2 bases for J; bases not matched to a gene: 3. The CDR3 consists of 14 residues. CDR3 in DNA: TGTGCCAGCAGCCCCCTAGCGGGAGCCTACGAGCAGTACTTC. As protein: CASSPLAGAYEQYF.

The chain links TRBV11-1 to TRBJ2-6; no definite D call. Deletions cut 5 bases from V and 1 base from J, with 6 bases between. The CDR3 runs to 14 residues. Germline values: CDR1 SGHAT, CDR2 FQDESV (reference sequence). This chain's CDR3 is CASSPPSGANVLTF. The CDR3, as DNA: TGTGCCAGCAGCCCCCCGTCTGGGGCCAACGTCCTGACTTTC.